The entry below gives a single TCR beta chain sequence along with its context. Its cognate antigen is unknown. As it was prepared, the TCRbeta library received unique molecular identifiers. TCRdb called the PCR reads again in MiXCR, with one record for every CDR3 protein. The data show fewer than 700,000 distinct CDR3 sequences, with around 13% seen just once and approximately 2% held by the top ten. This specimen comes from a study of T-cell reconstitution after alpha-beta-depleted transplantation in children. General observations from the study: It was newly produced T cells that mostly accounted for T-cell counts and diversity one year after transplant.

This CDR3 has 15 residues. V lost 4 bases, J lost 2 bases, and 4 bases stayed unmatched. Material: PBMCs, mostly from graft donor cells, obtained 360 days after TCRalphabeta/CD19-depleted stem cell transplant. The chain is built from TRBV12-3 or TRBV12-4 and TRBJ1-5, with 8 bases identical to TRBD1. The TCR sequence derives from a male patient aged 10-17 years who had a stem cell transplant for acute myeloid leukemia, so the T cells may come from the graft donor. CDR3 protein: CASSSRDRRNQPQHF. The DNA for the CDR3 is TGTGCCAGCAGTTCCCGGGACAGGCGCAATCAGCCCCAGCATTTT.